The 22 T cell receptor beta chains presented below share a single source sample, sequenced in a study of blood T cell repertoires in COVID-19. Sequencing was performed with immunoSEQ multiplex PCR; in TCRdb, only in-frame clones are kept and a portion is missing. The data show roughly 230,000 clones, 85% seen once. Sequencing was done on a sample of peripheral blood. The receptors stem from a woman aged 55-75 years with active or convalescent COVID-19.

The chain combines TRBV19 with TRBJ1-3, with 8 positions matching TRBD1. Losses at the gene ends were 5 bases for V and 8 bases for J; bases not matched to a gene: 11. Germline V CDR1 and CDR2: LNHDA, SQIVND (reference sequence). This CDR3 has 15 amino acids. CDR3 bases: TGTGCCAGTAGTTTGGGACCGGGACAGGAGTACACCATATATTTT. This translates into CASSLGPGQEYTIYF.

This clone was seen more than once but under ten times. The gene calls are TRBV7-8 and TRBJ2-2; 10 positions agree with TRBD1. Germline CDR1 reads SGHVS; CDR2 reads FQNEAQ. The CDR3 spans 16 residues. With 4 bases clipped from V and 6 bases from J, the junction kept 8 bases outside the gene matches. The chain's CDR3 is CASSSTGGGGPGELFF. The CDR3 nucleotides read TGTGCCAGCAGCTCGACAGGGGGCGGGGGCCCCGGGGAGCTGTTTTTT. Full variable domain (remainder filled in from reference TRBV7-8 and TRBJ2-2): GAGVSQSPRYKVAKRGQDVALRCDPISGHVSLFWYQQALGQGPEFLTYFQNEAQLDKSGLPSDRFFAERPEGSVSTLKIQRTQQEDSAVYLCASSSTGGGGPGELFFGEGSRLTVL.

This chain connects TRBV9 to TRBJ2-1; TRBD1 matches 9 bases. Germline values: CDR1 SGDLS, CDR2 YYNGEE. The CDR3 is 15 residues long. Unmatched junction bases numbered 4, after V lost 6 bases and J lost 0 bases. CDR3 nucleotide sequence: TGTGCCAGCAATACAGGGGGCAGCTCCTACAATGAGCAGTTCTTC. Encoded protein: CASNTGGSSYNEQFF.

CDR3 region: CATSDPPAGGDNEQFF. CDR3 nucleotides: TGTGCCACCAGTGACCCCCCAGCGGGAGGGGACAATGAGCAGTTCTTC. The rearrangement joins TRBV24-1 to TRBJ2-1; 10 bases align to TRBD2. Germline lookup yields CDR1 KGHDR and CDR2 SFDVKD. V gave up 4 bases and J gave up 5 bases; unmatched junction bases: 7. The CDR3 sequence is 16 residues long.

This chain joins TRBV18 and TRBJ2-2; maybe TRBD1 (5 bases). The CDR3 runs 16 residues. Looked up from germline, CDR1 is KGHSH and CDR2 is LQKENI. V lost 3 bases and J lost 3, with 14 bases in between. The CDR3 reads CASSPSGGRDTGELFF. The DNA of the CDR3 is TGTGCCAGCTCACCGTCGGGCGGCAGGGACACCGGGGAGCTGTTTTTT.

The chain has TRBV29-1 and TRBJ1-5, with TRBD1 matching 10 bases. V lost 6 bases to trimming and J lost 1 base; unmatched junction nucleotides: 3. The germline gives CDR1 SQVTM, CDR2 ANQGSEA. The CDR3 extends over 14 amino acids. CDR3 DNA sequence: TGCAGCGTAATGACAGGGGGCAGCAATCAGCCCCAGCATTTT. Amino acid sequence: CSVMTGGSNQPQHF.

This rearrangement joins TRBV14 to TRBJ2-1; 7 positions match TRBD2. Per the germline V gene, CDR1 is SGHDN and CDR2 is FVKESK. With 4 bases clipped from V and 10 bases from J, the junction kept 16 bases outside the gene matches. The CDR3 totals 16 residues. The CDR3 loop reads CASSPGLGGGPPEQFF. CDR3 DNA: TGTGCCAGCAGCCCGGGGCTGGGGGGAGGGCCCCCAGAGCAGTTCTTC.

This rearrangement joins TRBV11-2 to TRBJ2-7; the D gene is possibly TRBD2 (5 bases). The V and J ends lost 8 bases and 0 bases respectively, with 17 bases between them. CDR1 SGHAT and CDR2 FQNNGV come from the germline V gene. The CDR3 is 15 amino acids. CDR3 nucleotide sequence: TGTGCCAGCCCTCCCCCTAGCCGATTCTCCTACGAGCAGTACTTC. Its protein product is CASPPPSRFSYEQYF. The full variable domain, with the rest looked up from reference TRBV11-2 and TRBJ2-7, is EAGVAQSPRYKIIEKRQSVAFWCNPISGHATLYWYQQILGQGPKLLIQFQNNGVVDDSQLPKDRFSAERLKGVDSTLKIQPAKLEDSAVYLCASPPPSRFSYEQYFGPGTRLTVT.

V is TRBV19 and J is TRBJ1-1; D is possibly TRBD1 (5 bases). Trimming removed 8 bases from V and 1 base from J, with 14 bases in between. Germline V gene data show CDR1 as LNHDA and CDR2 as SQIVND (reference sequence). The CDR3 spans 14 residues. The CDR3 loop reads CASAGGGTNTEAFF. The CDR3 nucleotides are TGTGCCAGTGCGGGGGGGGGAACGAACACTGAAGCTTTCTTT.

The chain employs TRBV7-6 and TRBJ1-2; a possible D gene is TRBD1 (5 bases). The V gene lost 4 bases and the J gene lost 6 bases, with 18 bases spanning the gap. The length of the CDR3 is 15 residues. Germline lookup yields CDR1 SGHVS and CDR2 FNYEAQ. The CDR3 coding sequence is TGTGCCAGCAGCTCATCCCAAGATGGGGGGAATGGCTACACCTTC. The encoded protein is CASSSSQDGGNGYTF.

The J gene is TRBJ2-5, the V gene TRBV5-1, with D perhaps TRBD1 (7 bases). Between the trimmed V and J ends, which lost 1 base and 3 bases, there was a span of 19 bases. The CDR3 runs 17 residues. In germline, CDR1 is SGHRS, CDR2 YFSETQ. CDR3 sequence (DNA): TGCGCCAGCAGCTTGAGGGGGGACAGCAGCCCTAAAGAGACCCAGTACTTC. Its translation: CASSLRGDSSPKETQYF.

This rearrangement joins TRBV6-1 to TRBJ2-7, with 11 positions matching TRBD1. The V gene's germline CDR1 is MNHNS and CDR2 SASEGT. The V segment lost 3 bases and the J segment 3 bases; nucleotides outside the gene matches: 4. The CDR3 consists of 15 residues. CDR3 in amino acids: CASSESGTGGYEQYF. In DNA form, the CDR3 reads TGTGCCAGCAGTGAGTCCGGGACAGGGGGCTACGAGCAGTACTTC.

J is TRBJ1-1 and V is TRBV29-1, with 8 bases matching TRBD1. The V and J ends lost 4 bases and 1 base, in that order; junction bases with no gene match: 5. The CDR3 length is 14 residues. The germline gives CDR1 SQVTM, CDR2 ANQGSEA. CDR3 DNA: TGCAGCGTTGCCCTGGGGACAGGGAACACTGAAGCTTTCTTT. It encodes CSVALGTGNTEAFF.

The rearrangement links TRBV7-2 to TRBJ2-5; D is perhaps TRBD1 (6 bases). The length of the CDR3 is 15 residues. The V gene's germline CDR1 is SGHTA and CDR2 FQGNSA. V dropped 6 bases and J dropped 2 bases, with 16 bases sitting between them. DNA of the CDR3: TGTGCCAGCAGATTTACAGGGAGTGGGCAAGAGACCCAGTACTTC. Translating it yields CASRFTGSGQETQYF.

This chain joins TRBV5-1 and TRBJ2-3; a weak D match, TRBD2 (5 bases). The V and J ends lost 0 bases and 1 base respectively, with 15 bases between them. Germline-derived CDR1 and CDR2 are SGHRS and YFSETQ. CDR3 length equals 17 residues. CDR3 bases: TGCGCCAGCAGCTTGGCCGGGATTGGCGGCCGCACAGATACGCAGTATTTT. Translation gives CASSLAGIGGRTDTQYF. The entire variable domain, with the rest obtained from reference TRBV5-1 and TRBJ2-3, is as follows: KAGVTQTPRYLIKTRGQQVTLSCSPISGHRSVSWYQQTPGQGLQFLFEYFSETQRNKGNFPGRFSGRQFSNSRSEMNVSTLELGDSALYLCASSLAGIGGRTDTQYFGPGTRLTVL.

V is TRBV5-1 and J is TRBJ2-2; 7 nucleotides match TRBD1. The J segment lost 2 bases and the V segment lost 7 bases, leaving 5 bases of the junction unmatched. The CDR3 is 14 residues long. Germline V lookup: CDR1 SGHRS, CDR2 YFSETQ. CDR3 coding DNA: TGCGCCAGCGGACAGGACATTAACACCGGGGAGCTGTTTTTT. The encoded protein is CASGQDINTGELFF.

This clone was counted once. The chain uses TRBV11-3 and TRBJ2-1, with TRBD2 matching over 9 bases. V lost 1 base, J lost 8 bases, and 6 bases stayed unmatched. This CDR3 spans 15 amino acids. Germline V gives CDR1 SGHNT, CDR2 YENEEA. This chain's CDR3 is CASSLVGGREYEQFF. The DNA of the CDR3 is TGTGCCAGCAGCTTAGTTGGCGGGAGGGAATATGAGCAGTTCTTC.

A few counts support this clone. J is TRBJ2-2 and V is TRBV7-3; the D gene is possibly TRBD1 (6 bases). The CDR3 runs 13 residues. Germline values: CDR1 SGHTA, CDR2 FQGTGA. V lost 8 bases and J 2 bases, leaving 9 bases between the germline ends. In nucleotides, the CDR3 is TGTGCCAGCGGACAGTCAAACACCGGGGAGCTGTTTTTT. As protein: CASGQSNTGELFF.

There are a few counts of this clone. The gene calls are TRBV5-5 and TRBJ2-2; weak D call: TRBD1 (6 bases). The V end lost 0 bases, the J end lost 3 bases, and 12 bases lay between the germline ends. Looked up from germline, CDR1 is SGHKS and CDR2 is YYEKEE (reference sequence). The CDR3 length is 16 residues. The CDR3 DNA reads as TGTGCCAGCAGCTTGGCATGGGGGCAGGACACCGGGGAGCTGTTTTTT. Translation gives CASSLAWGQDTGELFF.

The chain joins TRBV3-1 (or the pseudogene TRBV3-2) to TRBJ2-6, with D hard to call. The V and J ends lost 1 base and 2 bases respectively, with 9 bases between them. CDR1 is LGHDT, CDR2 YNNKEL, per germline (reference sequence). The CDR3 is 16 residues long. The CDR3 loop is CASSQALGAGANVLTF. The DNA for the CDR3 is TGTGCCAGCAGCCAAGCCTTGGGCGCTGGGGCCAACGTCCTGACTTTC.

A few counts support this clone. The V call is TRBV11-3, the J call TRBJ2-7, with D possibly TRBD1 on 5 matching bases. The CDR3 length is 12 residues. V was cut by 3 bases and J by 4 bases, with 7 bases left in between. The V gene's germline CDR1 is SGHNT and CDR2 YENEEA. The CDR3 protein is CASSLGLYEQYF. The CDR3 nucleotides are TGTGCCAGCAGCTTGGGGCTATACGAGCAGTACTTC.

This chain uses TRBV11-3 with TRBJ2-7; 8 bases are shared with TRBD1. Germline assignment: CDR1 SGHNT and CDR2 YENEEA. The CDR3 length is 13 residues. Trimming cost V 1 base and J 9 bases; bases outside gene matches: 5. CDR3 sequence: CASSLGTDRGQYF. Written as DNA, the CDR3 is TGTGCCAGCAGCTTAGGGACAGACAGGGGGCAGTACTTC.